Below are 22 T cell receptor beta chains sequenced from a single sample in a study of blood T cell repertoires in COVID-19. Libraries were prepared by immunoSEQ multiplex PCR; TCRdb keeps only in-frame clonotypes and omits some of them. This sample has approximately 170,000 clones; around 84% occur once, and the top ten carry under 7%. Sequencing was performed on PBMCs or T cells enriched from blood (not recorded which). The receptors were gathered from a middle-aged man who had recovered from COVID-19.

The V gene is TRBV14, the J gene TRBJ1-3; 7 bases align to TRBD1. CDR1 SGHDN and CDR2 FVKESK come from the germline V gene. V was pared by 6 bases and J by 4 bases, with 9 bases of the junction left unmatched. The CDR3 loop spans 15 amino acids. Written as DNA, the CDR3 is TGTGCCAGCAGTAACCGGCCAGGGGGAGGAAACACCATATATTTT. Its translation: CASSNRPGGGNTIYF.

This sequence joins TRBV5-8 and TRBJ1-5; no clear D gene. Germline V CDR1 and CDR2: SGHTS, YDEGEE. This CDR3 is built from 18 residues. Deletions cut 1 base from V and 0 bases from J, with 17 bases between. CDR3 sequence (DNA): TGTGCCAGCAGCTTGACTTCGACTCTGCGCTATAGCAATCAGCCCCAGCATTTT. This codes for CASSLTSTLRYSNQPQHF.

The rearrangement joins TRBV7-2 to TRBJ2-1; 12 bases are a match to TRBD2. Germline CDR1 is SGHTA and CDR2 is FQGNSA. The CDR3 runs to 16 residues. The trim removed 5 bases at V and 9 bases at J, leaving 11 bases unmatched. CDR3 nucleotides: TGTGCCAGCAGCCAGCATCTAGCGGGGGGGTACGGTGAGCAGTTCTTC. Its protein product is CASSQHLAGGYGEQFF.

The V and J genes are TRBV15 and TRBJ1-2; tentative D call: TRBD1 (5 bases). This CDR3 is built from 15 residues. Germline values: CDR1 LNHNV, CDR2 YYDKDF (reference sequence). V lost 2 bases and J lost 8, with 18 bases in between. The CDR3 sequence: CATSRQLTASGGYTF. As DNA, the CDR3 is TGTGCCACCAGCAGACAACTGACAGCGTCTGGGGGCTACACCTTC.

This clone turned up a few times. CDR3 residues: CASTITGEMGEQYV. In DNA, the CDR3 is TGTGCCAGCACTATAACAGGGGAGATGGGCGAGCAGTACGTC. J is TRBJ2-7 and V is TRBV2, with TRBD1 matching 7 bases. Germline V gene lookup returns CDR1 SNHLY and CDR2 FYNNEI. V lost 7 bases, J lost 6 bases, and 12 bases stayed unmatched. CDR3 length: 14 amino acids.

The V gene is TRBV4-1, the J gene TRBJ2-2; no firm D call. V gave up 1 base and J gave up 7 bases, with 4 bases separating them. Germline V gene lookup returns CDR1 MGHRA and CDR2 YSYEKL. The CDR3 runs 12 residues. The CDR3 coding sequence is TGCGCCAGCAGCCAAGCCTTCGGGGAGCTGTTTTTT. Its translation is CASSQAFGELFF.

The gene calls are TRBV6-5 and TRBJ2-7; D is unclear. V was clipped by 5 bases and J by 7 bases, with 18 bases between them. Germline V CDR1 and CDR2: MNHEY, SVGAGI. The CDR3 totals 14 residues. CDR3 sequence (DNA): TGTGCCAGCAGTCCGCAATCAAACCCTGAGGAGCAGTACGTC. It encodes CASSPQSNPEEQYV.

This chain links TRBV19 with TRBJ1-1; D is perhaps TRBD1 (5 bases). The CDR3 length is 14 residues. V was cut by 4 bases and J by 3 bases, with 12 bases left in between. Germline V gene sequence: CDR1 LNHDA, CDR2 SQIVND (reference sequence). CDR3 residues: CASSKQEWDTEAFF. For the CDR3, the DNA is TGTGCCAGTAGTAAACAGGAATGGGACACTGAAGCTTTCTTT.

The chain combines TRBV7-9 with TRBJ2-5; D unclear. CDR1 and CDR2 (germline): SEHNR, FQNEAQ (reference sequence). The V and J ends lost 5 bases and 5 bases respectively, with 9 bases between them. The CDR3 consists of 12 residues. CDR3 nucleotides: TGTGCCAGCAGCCCGATCGGTGAGACCCAGTACTTC. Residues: CASSPIGETQYF.

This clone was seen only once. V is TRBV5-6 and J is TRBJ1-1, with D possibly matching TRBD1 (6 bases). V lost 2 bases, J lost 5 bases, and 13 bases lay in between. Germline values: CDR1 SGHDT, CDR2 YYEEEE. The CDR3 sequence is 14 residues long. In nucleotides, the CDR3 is TGTGCCAGCAGCTTTTTGACAGGATCTACTGAAGCTTTCTTT. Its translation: CASSFLTGSTEAFF.

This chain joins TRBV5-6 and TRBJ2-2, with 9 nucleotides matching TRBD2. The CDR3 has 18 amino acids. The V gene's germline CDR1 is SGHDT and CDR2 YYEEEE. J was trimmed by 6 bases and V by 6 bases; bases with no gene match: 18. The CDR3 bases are TGTGCCAGCACAGCGGGAGTTAGGCAGCGGGGGGTCGCCGGGGAGCTGTTTTTT. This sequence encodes CASTAGVRQRGVAGELFF.

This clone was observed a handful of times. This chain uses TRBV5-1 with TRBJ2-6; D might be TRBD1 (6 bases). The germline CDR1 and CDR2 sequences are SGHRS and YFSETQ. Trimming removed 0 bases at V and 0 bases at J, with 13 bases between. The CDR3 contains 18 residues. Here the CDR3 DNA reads TGCGCCAGCAGCTTGGTTCCGACAGGCACCTCTGGGGCCAACGTCCTGACTTTC. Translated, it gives CASSLVPTGTSGANVLTF.

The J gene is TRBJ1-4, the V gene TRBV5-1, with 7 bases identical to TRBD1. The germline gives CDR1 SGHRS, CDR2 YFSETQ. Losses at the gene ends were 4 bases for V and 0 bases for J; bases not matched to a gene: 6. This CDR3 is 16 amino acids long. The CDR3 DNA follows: TGCGCCAGCAGCAAAGGACAGGCCCCAACTAATGAAAAACTGTTTTTT. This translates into CASSKGQAPTNEKLFF.

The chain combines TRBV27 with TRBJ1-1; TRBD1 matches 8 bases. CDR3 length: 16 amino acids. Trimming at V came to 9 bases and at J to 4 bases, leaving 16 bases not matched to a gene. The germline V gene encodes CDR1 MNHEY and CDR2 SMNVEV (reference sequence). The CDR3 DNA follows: TGTGCCAGTCTAACCTCCGGGACAGGCCTTAGCACTGAAGCTTTCTTT. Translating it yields CASLTSGTGLSTEAFF.

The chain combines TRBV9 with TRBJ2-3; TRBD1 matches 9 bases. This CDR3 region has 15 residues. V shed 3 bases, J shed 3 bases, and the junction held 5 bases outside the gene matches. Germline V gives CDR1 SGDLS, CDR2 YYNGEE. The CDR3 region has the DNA TGTGCCAGCAGCGCAACAGGGGGCAAAACAGATACGCAGTATTTT. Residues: CASSATGGKTDTQYF.

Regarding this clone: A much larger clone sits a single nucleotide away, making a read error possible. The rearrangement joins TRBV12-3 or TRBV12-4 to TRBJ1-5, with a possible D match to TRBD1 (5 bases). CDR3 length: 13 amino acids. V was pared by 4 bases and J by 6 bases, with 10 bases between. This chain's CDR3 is CASSSREGQPQHF. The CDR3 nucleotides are TGTGCCAGCAGTTCCAGGGAAGGTCAGCCCCAGCATTTT.

CDR3 in DNA: TGTGCCAGCAGTGCGGTAGCGGGGCAGTCAGGGACCCAGTACTTC. The encoded protein is CASSAVAGQSGTQYF. The chain couples TRBV2 to TRBJ2-5; TRBD2 aligns across 8 bases. CDR3 length equals 15 residues. Losses at the gene ends were 4 bases for V and 7 bases for J; bases not matched to a gene: 11. Germline V CDR1 and CDR2: SNHLY, FYNNEI.

The CDR3 protein is CASSSSGMNTEAFF. The CDR3 nucleotides read TGTGCCAGCAGCTCTAGCGGAATGAACACTGAAGCTTTCTTT. This chain connects TRBV7-3 to TRBJ1-1, with D uncertain. V lost 4 bases to trimming and J lost 0 bases, with 9 bases between them. The V gene's germline CDR1 is SGHTA and CDR2 FQGTGA. This CDR3 spans 14 amino acids.

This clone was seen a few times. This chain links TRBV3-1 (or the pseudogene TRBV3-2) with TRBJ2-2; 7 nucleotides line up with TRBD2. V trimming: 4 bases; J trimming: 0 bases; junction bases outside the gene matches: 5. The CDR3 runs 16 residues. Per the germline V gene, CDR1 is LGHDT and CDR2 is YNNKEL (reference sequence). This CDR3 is CASSPKGLTNTGELFF. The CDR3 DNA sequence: TGTGCCAGCAGCCCTAAGGGACTAACGAACACCGGGGAGCTGTTTTTT.

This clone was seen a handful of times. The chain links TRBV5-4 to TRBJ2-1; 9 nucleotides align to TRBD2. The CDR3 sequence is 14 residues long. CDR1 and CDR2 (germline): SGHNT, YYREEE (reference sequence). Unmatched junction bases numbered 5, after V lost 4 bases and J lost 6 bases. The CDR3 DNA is TGTGCCAGCAGCGCAGCGGGGGGCCTCAATGAGCAGTTCTTC. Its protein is CASSAAGGLNEQFF.

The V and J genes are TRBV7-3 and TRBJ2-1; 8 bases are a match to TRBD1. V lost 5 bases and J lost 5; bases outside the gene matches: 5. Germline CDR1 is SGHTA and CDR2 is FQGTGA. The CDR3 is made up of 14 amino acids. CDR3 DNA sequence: TGTGCCAGCAGCGGACAGGGCGGGAACAATGAGCAGTTCTTC. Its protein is CASSGQGGNNEQFF.

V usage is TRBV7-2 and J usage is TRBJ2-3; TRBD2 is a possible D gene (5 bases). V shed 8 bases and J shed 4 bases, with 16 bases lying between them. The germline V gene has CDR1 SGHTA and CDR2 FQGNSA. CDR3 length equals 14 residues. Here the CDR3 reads CASLKRARADTQYF. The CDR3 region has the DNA TGTGCCAGCCTTAAGAGGGCAAGAGCAGATACGCAGTATTTT.